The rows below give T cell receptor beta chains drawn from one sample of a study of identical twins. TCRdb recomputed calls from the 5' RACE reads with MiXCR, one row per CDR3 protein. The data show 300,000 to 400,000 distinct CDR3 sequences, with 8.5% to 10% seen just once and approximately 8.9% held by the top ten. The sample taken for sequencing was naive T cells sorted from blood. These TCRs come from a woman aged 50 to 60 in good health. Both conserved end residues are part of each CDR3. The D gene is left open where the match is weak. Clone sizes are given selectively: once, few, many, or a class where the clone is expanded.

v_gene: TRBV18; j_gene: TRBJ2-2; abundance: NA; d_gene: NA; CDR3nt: TGTGCCAGCAACCACGGTGTCCGGGAGCTGTTTTTT; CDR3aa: CASNHGVRELFF
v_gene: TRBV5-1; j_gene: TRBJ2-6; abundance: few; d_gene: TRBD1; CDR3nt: TGCGCCAGCAGCTTGGCCCTAAAGAGGCAGGGGGCAGATGGGGCCAACGTCCTGACTTTC; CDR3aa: CASSLALKRQGADGANVLTF
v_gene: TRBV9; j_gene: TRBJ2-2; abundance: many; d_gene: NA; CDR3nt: TGTGCCAGCAGCGTAAAGGTTCCGACGAACACCGGGGAGCTGTTTTTT; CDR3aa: CASSVKVPTNTGELFF
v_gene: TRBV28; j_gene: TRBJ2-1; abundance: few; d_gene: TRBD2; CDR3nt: TGTGCCAGCAGCCCCGCTAGCGGGGTCTCCTACAATGAGCAGTTCTTC; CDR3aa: CASSPASGVSYNEQFF
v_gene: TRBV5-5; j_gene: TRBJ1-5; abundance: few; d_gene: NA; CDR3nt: TGTGCCAGCAGCTTGGTGATGAATCAGCCCCAGCATTTT; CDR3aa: CASSLVMNQPQHF
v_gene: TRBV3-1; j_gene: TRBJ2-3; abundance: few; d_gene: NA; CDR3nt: TGTGCCAGCAGCGAAACGCGTACGCAGTATTTT; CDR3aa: CASSETRTQYF
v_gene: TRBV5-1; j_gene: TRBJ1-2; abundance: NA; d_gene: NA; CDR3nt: TGCGCCAGCAGCTTGGTGAACTATGGCTACACCTTC; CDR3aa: CASSLVNYGYTF
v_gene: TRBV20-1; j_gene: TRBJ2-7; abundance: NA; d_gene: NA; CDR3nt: TGCAGTGCGTTAGCGGCCCCCTACGAGCAGTACTTC; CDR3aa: CSALAAPYEQYF
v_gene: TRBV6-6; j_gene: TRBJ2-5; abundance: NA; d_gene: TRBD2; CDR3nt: TGTGCCACTGATACTAGCGGGGGTAGGGAGACCCAGTACTTC; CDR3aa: CATDTSGGRETQYF
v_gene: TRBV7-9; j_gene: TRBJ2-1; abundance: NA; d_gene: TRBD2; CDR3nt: TGTGCCAGCAGCCCAGGACTAGCGGGACCACATACGGAGCAGTTCTTC; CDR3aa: CASSPGLAGPHTEQFF
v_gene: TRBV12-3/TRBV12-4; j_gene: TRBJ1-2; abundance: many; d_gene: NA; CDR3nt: TGTGCCAGCACCGCGACAGCCAGCGGGCACTATGGCTACACCTTC; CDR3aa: CASTATASGHYGYTF
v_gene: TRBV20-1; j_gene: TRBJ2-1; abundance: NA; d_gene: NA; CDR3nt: TGCAGTCTATGGGCGCGGTACAATGAGCAGTTCTTC; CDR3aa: CSLWARYNEQFF
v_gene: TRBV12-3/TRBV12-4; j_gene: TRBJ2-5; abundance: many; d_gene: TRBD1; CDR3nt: TGTGCCAGCAGTTCCGGGGGACAGGGGGCTGGGGAGACCCAGTACTTC; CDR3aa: CASSSGGQGAGETQYF
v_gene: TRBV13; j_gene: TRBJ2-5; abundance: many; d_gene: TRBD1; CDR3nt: TGTGCCAGCAGCGGACAGGGTTCGGGGGAGACCCAGTACTTC; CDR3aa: CASSGQGSGETQYF
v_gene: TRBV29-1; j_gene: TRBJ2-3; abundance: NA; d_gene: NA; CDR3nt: TGCAGCGTTGAAGACCCGGAGAGGGGAACAGATACGCAGTATTTT; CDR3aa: CSVEDPERGTDTQYF
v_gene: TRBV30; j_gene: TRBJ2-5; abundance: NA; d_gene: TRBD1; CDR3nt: TGTGCCTGGAGTCAGGACAGGGGACAGACCCAGTACTTC; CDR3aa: CAWSQDRGQTQYF
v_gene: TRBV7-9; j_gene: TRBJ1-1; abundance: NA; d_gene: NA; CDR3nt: TGTGCCAGCAGCTCCCCCAAGGCAGGGCCCCAATTCACTGAAGCTTTCTTT; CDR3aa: CASSSPKAGPQFTEAFF
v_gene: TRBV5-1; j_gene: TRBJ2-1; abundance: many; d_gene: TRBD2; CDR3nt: TGCGCCAGCAGGCCCGGGACTAGCCCCCATGAGCAGTTCTTC; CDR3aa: CASRPGTSPHEQFF
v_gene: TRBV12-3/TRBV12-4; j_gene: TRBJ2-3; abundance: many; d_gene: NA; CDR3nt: TGTGCCAGCAGCCCGGAGGGAGGAAGCACAGATACGCAGTATTTT; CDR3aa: CASSPEGGSTDTQYF
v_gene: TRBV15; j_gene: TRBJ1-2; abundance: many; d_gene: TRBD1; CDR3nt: TGTGCCACCAGCAGCGGACAGGGATTAGACTATGGCTACACCTTC; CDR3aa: CATSSGQGLDYGYTF
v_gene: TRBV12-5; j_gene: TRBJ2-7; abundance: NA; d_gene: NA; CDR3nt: TGTGCTAGTGGTTTGCCCGGGTACGAGCAGTACTTC; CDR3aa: CASGLPGYEQYF
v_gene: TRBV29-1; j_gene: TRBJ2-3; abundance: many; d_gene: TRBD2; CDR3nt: TGCAGCGTTGAATTTGGTTATGATACTAGCGGGAGGACTAGCACAGATACGCAGTATTTT; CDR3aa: CSVEFGYDTSGRTSTDTQYF
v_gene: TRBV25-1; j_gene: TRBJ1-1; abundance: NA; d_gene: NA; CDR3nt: TGTGCCAGCAGTGCCAAGTTTGAAGCTTTCTTT; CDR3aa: CASSAKFEAFF
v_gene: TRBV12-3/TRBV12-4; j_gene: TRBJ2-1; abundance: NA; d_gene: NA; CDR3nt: TGTGCCAGCAGTCCCCTAGGGACTTACTACAATGAGCAGTTCTTC; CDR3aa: CASSPLGTYYNEQFF
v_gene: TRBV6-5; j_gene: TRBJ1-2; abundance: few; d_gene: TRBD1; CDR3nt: TGTGCCAGCAGTTACTCGGAGGGGGCCCCTATCTATGGCTACACCTTC; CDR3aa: CASSYSEGAPIYGYTF
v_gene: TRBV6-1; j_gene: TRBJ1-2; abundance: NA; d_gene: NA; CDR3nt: TGTGCCAGCAACAGGGCACTTTCAGGTGGCTACACCTTC; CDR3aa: CASNRALSGGYTF
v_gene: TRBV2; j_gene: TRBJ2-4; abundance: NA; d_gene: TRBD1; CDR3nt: TGTGCCAGCAACACGCTGGGACAGGGGAACATTCAGTACTTC; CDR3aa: CASNTLGQGNIQYF
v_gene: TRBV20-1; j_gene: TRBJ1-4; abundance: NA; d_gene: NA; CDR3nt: TGCAGTGCTAGACGGGGGGGTCGGGCTAATGAAAAACTGTTTTTT; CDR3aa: CSARRGGRANEKLFF
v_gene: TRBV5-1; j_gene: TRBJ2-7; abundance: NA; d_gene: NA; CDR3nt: TGCGCCAGCAGTACAGGGCAAACCTACGAGCAGTACTTC; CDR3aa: CASSTGQTYEQYF
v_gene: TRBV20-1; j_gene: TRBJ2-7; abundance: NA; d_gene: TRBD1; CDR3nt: TGCAGTGGAGGGCAGGGGGCATACGAGCAGTACTTC; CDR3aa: CSGGQGAYEQYF
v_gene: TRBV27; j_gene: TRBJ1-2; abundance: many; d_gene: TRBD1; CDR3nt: TGTGCCAGCAGTTTCCGGAGGACAGGCGAAACCTATGGCTACACCTTC; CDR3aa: CASSFRRTGETYGYTF
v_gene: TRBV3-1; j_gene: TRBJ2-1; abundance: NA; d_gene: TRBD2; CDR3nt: TGTGCCAGCAGCCAACCGGGACTAGCGGGCCCGAGCTCCTACAATGAGCAGTTCTTC; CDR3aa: CASSQPGLAGPSSYNEQFF
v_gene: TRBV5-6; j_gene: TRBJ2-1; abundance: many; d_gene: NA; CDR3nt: TGTGCCAGCAGCCCGGTGGGGGGACTTTGGGTTAATGAGCAGTTCTTC; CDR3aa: CASSPVGGLWVNEQFF
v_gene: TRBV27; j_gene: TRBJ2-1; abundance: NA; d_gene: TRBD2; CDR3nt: TGTGCCAGCAGTCCATCCCTAGCGGGAGGGCCTCACAATGAGCAGTTCTTC; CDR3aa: CASSPSLAGGPHNEQFF
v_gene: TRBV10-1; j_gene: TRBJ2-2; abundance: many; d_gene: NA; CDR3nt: TGCGCCACCCTCGGTCCCTCGTTCCCAGGGGAGCTGTTTTTT; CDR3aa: CATLGPSFPGELFF
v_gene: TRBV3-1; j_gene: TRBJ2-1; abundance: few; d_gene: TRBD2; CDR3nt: TGTGCCAGCAGCAACGGGACTAGGCCTTCCGGTGAGCAGTTCTTC; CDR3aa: CASSNGTRPSGEQFF
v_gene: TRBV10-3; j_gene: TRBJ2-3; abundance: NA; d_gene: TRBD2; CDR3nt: TGTGCCATCAGTGAGAAGAGCGGGAGAGGGGGGGATACGCAGTATTTT; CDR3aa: CAISEKSGRGGDTQYF
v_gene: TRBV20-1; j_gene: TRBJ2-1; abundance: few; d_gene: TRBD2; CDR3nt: TGCAGTGCTAGAGATATCAGCGGGAGACATTCCTACAATGAGCAGTTCTTC; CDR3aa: CSARDISGRHSYNEQFF
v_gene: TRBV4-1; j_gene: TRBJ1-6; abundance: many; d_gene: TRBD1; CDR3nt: TGCGCCAGCAGCCTCACAACTACAGGGGATTCACCCCTCCACTTT; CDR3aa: CASSLTTTGDSPLHF
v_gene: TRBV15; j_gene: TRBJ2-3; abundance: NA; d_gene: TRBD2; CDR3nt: TGTGCCACCAGCAGAGCGCTAGCGGAGGGCACAGATACGCAGTATTTT; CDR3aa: CATSRALAEGTDTQYF
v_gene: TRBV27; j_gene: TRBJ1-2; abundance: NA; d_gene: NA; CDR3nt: TGTGCCAGCAGTTCAGACAAGAACTATGGCTACACCTTC; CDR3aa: CASSSDKNYGYTF
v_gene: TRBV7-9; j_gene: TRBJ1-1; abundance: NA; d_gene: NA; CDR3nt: TGTGCCAGCAGCATGGACCCCAGAGGAGCTTTCTTT; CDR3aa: CASSMDPRGAFF
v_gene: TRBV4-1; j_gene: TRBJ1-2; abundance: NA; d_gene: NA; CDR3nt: TGCGCCAGCAGCCCGTCCCGGGACCTGCCTGGCTACACCTTC; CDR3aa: CASSPSRDLPGYTF
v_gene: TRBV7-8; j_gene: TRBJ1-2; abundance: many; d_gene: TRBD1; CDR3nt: TGTGCCAGCAGCCAAGGGACAGGGTCCCACTATGGCTACACCTTC; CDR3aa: CASSQGTGSHYGYTF
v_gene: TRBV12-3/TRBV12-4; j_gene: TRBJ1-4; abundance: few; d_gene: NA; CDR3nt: TGTGCCAGCAGTCCACCCAGGGTTGGGACTGAAAAACTGTTTTTT; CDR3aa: CASSPPRVGTEKLFF
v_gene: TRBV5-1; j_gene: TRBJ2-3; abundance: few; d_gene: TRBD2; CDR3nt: TGCGCCAGCAGCTTGGGGGGACTAGCGGGAGGCGCCCCCCTCACAGATACGCAGTATTTT; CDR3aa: CASSLGGLAGGAPLTDTQYF
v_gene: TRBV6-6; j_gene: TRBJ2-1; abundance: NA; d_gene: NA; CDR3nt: TGTGCCAGCAGGGGTATAAGGGGGGGGGACTACAATGAGCAGTTCTTC; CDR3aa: CASRGIRGGDYNEQFF
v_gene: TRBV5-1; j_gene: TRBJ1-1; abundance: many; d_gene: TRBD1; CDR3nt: TGCGCCAGCAGCTTATTTGGGACAGGGGTGAACACTGAAGCTTTCTTT; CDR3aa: CASSLFGTGVNTEAFF
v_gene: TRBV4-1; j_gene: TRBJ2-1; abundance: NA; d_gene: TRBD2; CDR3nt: TGCGCCAGCAGCCAAGCGGGACTAGTCGGTGAGCAGTTCTTC; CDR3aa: CASSQAGLVGEQFF